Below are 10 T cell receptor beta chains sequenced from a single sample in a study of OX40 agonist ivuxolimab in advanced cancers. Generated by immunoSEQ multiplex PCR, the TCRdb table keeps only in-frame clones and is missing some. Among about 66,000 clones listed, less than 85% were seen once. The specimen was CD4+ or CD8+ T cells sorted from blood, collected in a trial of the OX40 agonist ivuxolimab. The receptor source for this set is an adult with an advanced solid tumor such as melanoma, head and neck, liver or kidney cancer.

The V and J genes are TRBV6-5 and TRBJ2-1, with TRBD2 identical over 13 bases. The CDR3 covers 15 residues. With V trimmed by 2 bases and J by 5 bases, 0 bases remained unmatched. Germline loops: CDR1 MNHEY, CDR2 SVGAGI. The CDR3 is CASSYGTSGNNEQFF. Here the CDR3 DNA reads TGTGCCAGCAGTTACGGGACTAGCGGGAACAATGAGCAGTTCTTC.

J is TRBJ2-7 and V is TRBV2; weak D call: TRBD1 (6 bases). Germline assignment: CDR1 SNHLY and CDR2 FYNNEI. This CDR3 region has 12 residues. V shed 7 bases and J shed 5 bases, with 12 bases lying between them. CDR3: CASNRETHEQYF. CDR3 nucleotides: TGTGCCAGCAACAGGGAAACCCACGAGCAGTACTTC.

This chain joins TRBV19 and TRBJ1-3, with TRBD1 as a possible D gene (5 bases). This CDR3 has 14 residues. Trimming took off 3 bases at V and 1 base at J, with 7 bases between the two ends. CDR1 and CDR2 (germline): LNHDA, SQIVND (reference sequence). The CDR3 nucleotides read TGTGCCAGTAGTATCGGGACGTCTGGAAACACCATATATTTT. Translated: CASSIGTSGNTIYF. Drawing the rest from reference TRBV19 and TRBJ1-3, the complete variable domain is DGGITQSPKYLFRKEGQNVTLSCEQNLNHDAMYWYRQDPGQGLRLIYYSQIVNDFQKGDIAEGYSVSREKKESFPLTVTSAQKNPTAFYLCASSIGTSGNTIYFGEGSWLTVV.

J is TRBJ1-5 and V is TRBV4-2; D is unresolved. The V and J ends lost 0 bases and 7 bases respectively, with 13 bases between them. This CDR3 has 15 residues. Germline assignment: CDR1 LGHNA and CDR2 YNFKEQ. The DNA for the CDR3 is TGTGCCAGCAGCCAAGATTACCAAATCTACCAGCCCCAGCATTTT. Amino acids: CASSQDYQIYQPQHF.

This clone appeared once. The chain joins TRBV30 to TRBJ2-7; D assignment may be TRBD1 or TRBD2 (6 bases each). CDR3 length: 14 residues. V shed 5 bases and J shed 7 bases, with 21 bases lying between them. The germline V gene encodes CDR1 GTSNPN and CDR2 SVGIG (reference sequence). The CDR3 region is CAWSPKRGLGEQYF. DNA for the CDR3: TGTGCCTGGTCCCCCAAACGGGGGCTTGGAGAGCAGTACTTC.

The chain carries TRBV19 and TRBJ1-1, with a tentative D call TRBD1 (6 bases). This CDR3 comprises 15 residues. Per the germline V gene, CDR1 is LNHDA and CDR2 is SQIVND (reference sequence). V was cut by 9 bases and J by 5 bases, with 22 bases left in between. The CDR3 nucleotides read TGTGCCAGCCTTAACTACAGGGCGAGAATGACTGAAGCTTTCTTT. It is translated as CASLNYRARMTEAFF. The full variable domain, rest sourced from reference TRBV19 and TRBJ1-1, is DGGITQSPKYLFRKEGQNVTLSCEQNLNHDAMYWYRQDPGQGLRLIYYSQIVNDFQKGDIAEGYSVSREKKESFPLTVTSAQKNPTAFYLCASLNYRARMTEAFFGQGTRLTVV.

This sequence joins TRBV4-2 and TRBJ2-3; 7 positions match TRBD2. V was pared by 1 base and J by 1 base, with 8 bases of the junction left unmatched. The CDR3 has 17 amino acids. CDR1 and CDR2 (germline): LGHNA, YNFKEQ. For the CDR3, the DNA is TGTGCCAGCAGCCAAGGGGGAGGTCTAGCGGGCACAGATACGCAGTATTTT. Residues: CASSQGGGLAGTDTQYF.

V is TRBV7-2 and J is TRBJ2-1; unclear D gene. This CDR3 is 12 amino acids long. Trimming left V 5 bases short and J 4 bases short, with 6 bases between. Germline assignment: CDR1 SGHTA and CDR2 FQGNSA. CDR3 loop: CASSPRYNEQFF. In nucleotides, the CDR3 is TGTGCCAGCAGCCCAAGGTACAATGAGCAGTTCTTC.

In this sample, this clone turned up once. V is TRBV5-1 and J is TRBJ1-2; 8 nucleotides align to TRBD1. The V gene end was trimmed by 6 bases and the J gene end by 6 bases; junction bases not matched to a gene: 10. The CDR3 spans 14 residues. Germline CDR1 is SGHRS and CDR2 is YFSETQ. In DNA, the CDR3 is TGCGCCAGCACACAAGACAGGGGTCGGGATGGCTACACCTTC. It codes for CASTQDRGRDGYTF.

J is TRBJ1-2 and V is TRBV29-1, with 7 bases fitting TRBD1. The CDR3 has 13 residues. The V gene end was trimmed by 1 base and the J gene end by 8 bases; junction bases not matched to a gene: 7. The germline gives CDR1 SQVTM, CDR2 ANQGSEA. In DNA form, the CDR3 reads TGCAGCGTTGAAGGACAGGGTCTAGGGGGCTACACCTTC. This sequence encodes CSVEGQGLGGYTF. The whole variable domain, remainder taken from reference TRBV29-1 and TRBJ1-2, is SAVISQKPSRDICQRGTSLTIQCQVDSQVTMMFWYRQQPGQSLTLIATANQGSEATYESGFVIDKFPISRPNLTFSTLTVSNMSPEDSSIYLCSVEGQGLGGYTFGSGTRLTVV.